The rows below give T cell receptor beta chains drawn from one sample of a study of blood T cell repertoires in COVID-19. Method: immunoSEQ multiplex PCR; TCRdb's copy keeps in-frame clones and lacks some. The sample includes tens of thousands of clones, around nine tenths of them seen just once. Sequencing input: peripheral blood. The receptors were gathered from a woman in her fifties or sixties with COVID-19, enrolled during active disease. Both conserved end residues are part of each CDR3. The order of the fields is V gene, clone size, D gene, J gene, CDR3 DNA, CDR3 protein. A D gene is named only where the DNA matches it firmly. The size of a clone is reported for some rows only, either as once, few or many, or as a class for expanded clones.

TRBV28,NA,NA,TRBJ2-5,TGTGCCAGCAGCACGACTAGGGCGGTTGAGACCCAGTACTTC,CASSTTRAVETQYF
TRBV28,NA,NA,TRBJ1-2,TGTGCCAGCCCGGACAGCCCTAACTATGGCTACACCTTC,CASPDSPNYGYTF
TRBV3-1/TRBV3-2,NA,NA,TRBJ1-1,TGTGCCAGCACCGGTTACACTGAAGCTTTCTTT,CASTGYTEAFF
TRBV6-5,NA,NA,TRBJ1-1,TGTGCCAGCAATAGGGGGAACACTGAAGCTTTCTTT,CASNRGNTEAFF
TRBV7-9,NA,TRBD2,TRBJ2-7,TGTGCCAGCAGCTTAGCGGGACTAGCGGCTGATTACGAGCAGTACTTC,CASSLAGLAADYEQYF
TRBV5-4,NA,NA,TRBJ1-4,TGTGCCAGCAGCTCCTCGGGGAGGGCTAATGAAAAACTGTTTTTT,CASSSSGRANEKLFF
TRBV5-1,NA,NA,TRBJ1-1,TGCGCCAGCAGCTTGGCGTCAGGGAACACTGAAGCTTTCTTT,CASSLASGNTEAFF
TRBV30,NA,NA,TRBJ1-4,TGTGCCTGGAGTGTTACGAACAGGGTAAAACTGTTTTTT,CAWSVTNRVKLFF
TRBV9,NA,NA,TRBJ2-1,TGTGCCAGCACCCGACAGGGAGGCAATGAGCAGTTCTTC,CASTRQGGNEQFF
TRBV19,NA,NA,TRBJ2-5,TGTGCCAGTAGTTTAAGGACAGTCCGGGGTGAGACCCAGTACTTC,CASSLRTVRGETQYF
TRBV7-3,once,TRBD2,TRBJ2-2,TGTGCCAGCAGGCTAGCGGGAGGCCCCGGGGAGCTGTTTTTT,CASRLAGGPGELFF
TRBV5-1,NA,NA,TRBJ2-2,TGCGCCAGCAGCTCGGGGAGTACCGGGGAGCTGTTTTTT,CASSSGSTGELFF
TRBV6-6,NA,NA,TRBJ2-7,TGTGCCAGCAGCCGGGGGACGACCGCCTACGAGCAGTACTTC,CASSRGTTAYEQYF